This T cell receptor beta chain comes out of a study of control samples from healthy donors and cancer patients (dated by TCRdb to between 2020 and 2021). The library relied on the immunoSEQ multiplex PCR assay. TCRdb carries this immuneACCESS record with in-frame sequences only. Its versions omit some clonotypes, under half of them owing to an unresolved V gene in the studies checked, with the rest unexplained. This sample holds 84,000 or so clones; 91% were observed only once. Around 17% of the sample is held by the ten biggest clonotypes. About this clone itself: Its antigen remains undetermined. No base-level quality is on record; no much larger clone is a single base apart.

This receptor was taken from a man in his fifties or sixties in good health. The sequencing sample was made of blood.

CDR3 sequence: CASSHGGGRGYTF. The sequence in DNA is TGTGCCAGCAGCCACGGAGGCGGTCGGGGCTACACCTTC. This sequence uses TRBV3-1 (or the pseudogene TRBV3-2) and TRBJ1-2, with the D gene too uncertain to name. Based on the germline V gene (reference sequence), the CDR1 and CDR2 sequences are LGHDT and YNNKEL. The V end loses 3 bases and the J end loses 8 bases, and a stretch of 13 bases separates them. The CDR3 measures 13 amino acids from cysteine to phenylalanine. Only CDR3 DNA is held: 39 bases, read in frame from base 1.